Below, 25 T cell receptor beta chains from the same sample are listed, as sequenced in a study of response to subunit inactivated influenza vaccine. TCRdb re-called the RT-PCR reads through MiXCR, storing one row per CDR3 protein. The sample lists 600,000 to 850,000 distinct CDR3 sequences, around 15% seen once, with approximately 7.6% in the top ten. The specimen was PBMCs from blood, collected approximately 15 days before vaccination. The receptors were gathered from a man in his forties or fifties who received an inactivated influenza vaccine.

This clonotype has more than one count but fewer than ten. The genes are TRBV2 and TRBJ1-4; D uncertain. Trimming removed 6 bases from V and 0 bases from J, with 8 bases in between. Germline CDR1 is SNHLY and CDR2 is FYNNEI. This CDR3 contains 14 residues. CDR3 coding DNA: TGTGCCAGCAGGTCCATTGCAACTAATGAAAAACTGTTTTTT. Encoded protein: CASRSIATNEKLFF.

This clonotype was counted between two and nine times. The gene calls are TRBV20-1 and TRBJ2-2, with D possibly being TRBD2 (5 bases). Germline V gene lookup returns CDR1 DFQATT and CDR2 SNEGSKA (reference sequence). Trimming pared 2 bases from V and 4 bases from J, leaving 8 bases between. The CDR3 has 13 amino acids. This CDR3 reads CSARSGGTGELFF. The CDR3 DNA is TGCAGTGCTAGATCAGGAGGCACCGGGGAGCTGTTTTTT.

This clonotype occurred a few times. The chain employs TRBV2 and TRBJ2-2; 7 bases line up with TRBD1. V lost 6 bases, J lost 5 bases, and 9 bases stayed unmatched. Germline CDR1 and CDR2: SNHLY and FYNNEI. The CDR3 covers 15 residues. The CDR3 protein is CASSPRGQLTGELFF. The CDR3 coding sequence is TGTGCCAGCAGCCCCCGGGGACAGTTGACCGGGGAGCTGTTTTTT.

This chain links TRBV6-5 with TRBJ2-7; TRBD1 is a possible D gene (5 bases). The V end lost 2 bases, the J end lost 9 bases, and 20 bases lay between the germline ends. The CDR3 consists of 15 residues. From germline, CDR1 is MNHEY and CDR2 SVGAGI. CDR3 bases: TGTGCCAGCAGTTACCCCCTGGACACGGTACTCTCGCAGTACTTC. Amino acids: CASSYPLDTVLSQYF.

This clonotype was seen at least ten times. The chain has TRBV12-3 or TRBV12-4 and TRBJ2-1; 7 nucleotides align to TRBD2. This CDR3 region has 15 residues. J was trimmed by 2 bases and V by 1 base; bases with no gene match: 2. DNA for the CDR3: TGTGCCAGCAGTTTAGTACTAGCGCCCTACAATGAGCAGTTCTTC. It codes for CASSLVLAPYNEQFF.

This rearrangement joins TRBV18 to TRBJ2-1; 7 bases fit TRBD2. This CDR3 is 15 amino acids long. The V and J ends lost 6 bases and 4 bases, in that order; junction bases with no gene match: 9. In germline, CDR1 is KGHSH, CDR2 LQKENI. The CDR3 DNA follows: TGTGCCAGCTCGCAGACAGCGGGGCCTTACAATGAGCAGTTCTTC. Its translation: CASSQTAGPYNEQFF.

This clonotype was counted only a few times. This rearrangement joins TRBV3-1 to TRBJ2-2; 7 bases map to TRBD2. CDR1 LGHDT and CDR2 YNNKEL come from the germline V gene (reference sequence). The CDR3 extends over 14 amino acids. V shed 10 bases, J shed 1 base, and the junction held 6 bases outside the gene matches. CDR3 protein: CATRDYLNTGELFF. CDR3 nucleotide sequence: TGTGCCACCAGGGACTACCTGAACACCGGGGAGCTGTTTTTT.

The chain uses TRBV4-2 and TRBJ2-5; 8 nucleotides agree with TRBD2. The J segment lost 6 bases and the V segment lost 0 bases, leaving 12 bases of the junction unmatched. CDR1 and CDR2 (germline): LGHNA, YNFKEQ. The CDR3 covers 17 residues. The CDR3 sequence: CASSQDGRGGQEKTQYF. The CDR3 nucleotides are TGTGCCAGCAGCCAAGACGGGAGGGGGGGCCAGGAAAAGACCCAGTACTTC.

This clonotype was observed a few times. The CDR3 region is CASSQDTLVPHYEQYF. As DNA, the CDR3 is TGTGCCAGCAGCCAAGACACACTAGTACCACACTACGAGCAGTACTTC. This sequence joins TRBV3-1 and TRBJ2-7; a weak D match, TRBD2 (5 bases). Trimming took 0 bases from V and 3 from J, leaving 15 bases between them. This CDR3 is built from 16 residues. Germline assignment: CDR1 LGHDT and CDR2 YNNKEL (reference sequence).

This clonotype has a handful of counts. CDR3 residues: CASSFEPGGETQYF. DNA of the CDR3: TGCGCCAGCAGCTTCGAACCAGGGGGTGAGACCCAGTACTTC. This chain links TRBV5-1 with TRBJ2-5, with TRBD1 matching 7 bases. Trimming removed 2 bases from V and 5 bases from J; junction bases left unmatched: 6. The CDR3 is 14 amino acids. Germline CDR1 SGHRS, CDR2 YFSETQ.

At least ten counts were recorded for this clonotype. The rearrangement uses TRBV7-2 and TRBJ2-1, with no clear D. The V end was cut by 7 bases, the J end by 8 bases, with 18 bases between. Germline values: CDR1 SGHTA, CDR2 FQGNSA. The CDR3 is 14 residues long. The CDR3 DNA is TGTGCCAGCATCAAAAGTCTTAGTCCTGATGAGCAGTTCTTC. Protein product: CASIKSLSPDEQFF.

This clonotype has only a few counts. CDR3 sequence (DNA): TGTGCCAGCAGTGCTCCGGGGATGGGTGGCGGGGAGCTGTTTTTT. Amino acids: CASSAPGMGGGELFF. This chain connects TRBV2 to TRBJ2-2; a possible D gene is TRBD2 (5 bases). V lost 4 bases to trimming and J lost 7 bases, with 16 bases between them. Per germline, CDR1 SNHLY and CDR2 FYNNEI. The CDR3 length is 15 residues.

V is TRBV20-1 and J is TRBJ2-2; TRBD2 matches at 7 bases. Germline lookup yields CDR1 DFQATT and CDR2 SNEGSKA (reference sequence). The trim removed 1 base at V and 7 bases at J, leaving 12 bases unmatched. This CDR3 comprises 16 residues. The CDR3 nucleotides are TGCAGTGCTAGAGCCCCCTATGCGGGGAGGGGCGGGGAGCTGTTTTTT. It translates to CSARAPYAGRGGELFF.

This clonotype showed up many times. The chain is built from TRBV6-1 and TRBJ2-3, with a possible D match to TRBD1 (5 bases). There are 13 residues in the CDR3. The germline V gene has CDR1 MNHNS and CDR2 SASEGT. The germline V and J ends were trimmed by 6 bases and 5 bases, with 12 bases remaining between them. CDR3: CASRFLRGDTQYF. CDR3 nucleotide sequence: TGTGCCAGCAGGTTCCTTAGGGGAGATACGCAGTATTTT.

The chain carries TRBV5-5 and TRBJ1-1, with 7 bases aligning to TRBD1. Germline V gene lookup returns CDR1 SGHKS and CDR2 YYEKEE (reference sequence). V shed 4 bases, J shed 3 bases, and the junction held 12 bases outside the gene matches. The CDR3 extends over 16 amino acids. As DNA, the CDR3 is TGTGCCAGCAGCAAAGACAGGGCAGGAGGATACACTGAAGCTTTCTTT. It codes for CASSKDRAGGYTEAFF.

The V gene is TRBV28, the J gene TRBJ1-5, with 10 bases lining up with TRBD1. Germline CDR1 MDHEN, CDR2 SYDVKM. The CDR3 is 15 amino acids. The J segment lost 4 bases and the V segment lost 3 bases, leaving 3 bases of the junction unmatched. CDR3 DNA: TGTGCCAGCAGTTTCCGGGGACAGGGGAATCAGCCCCAGCATTTT. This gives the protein CASSFRGQGNQPQHF.

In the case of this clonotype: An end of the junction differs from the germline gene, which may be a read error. In DNA form, the CDR3 reads TGCGCCAGCAGCACCGGACAGGGAGAGGTCGCTGAATCTTTCTTT. Translated: CASSTGQGEVAESFF. This chain uses TRBV5-1 with TRBJ1-1, with 8 bases fitting TRBD1. Germline values: CDR1 SGHRS, CDR2 YFSETQ. The CDR3 contains 15 residues.

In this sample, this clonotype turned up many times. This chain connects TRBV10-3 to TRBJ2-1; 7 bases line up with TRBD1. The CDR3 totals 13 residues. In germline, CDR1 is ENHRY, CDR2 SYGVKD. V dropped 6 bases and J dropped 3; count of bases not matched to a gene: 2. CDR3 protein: CAIRGTDYNEQFF. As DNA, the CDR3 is TGTGCCATCAGGGGGACAGACTACAATGAGCAGTTCTTC.

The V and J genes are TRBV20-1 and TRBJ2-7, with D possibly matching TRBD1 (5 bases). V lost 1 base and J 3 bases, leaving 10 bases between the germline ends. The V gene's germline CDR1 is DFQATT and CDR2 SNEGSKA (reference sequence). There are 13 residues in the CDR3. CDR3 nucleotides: TGCAGTGCTAGAGGGGTCAGGGACTACGAGCAGTACTTC. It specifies CSARGVRDYEQYF.

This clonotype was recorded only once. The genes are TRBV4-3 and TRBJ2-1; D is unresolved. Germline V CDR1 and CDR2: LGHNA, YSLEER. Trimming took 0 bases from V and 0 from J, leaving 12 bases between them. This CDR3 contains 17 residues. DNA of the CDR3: TGCGCCAGCAGCCAAGAACGTGGCTCAAGCTCCTACAATGAGCAGTTCTTC. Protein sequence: CASSQERGSSSYNEQFF.

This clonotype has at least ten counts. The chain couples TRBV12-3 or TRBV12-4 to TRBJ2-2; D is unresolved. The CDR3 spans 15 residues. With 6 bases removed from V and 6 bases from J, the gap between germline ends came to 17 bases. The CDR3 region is CASSRIANAAGELFF. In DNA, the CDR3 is TGTGCCAGCAGCCGGATAGCAAACGCGGCCGGGGAGCTGTTTTTT.

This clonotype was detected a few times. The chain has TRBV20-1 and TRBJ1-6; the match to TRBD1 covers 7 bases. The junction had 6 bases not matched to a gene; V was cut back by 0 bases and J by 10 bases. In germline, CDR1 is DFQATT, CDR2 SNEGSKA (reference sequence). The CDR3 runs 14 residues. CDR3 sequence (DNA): TGCAGTGCTAGAGAGGGACAGTGGATCTCACCCCTCCACTTT. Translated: CSAREGQWISPLHF.

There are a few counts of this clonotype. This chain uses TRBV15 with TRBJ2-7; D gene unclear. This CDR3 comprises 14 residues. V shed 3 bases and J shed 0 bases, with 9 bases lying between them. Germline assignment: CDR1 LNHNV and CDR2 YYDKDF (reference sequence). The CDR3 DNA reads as TGTGCCACCAGCAGTCTCCAAAGCTCCTACGAGCAGTACTTC. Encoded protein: CATSSLQSSYEQYF.

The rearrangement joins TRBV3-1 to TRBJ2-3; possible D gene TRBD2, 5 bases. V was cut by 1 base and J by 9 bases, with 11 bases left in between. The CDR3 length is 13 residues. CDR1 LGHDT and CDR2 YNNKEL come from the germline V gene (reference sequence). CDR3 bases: TGTGCCAGCAGCCAAGTTAGGAGGACCACGCAGTATTTT. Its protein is CASSQVRRTTQYF.

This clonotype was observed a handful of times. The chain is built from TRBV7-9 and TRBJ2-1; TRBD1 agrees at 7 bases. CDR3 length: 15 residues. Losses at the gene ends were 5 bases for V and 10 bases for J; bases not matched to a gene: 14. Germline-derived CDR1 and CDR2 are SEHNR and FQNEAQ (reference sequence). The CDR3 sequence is CASSRLLHRGPEQFF. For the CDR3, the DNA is TGTGCCAGCAGCCGGTTACTCCACAGGGGACCAGAGCAGTTCTTC.